This T cell receptor beta chain was sequenced during a study of siplizumab effects on memory and regulatory T cells. Broader study findings: Mean Treg-derived proportions of mappable alloreactive CD4+ clones were less than 75% for siplizumab and 25% to 30% for controls.

Comment on this clone: Its antigen is unknown.

The method was immunoSEQ multiplex PCR; TCRdb's version includes in-frame clones alone and lacks a portion of them. The repertoire holds 60,000 to 80,000 clones, with approximately 82% as singletons. Germline CDR1 is LNHNV and CDR2 is YYDKDF (reference sequence). This CDR3 region has 15 residues. V lost 1 base and J lost 3; bases outside the gene matches: 5. The gene calls are TRBV15 and TRBJ1-1; 7 bases align to TRBD1. The sequence was collected from a human donor in good health. The sample comprised memory CD4+ T cells sorted from blood. DNA of the CDR3: TGTGCCACCAGCAGAGGGGACAGAGTTGACACTGAAGCTTTCTTT. Translation gives CATSRGDRVDTEAFF. Filled out from reference TRBV15 and TRBJ1-1, the complete variable domain reads DAMVIQNPRYQVTQFGKPVTLSCSQTLNHNVMYWYQQKSSQAPKLLFHYYDKDFNNEADTPDNFQSRRPNTSFCFLDIRSPGLGDTAMYLCATSRGDRVDTEAFFGQGTRLTVV.